Sequencing of this T cell receptor (beta chain) was carried out in a study of T-cell reconstitution after alpha-beta-depleted transplantation in children. This clonotype was detected ten times or more. Unique molecular identifiers were incorporated when the TCRbeta library was constructed. TCRdb reanalysed the PCR reads using MiXCR and keeps one entry per CDR3 protein. The sample includes about 230,000 distinct CDR3 sequences, 9.7% of them seen just once. The TCR originated in a human donor who donated a stem cell graft to a child with SCID. Sequences were derived from PBMCs from the stem cell graft donor, sampled from the stem cell graft.

The CDR3 region has the DNA TGCGCCAGCAGCTTGGAGGGCCAAATCTACGAGCAGTACTTC. It translates to CASSLEGQIYEQYF. V and J are TRBV5-1 and TRBJ2-7, with D unclear. This CDR3 contains 14 residues. From germline, CDR1 is SGHRS and CDR2 YFSETQ. V lost 0 bases and J 3 bases, leaving 10 bases between the germline ends.